A selection of T cell receptor beta chains follows, all from one sample in a study of cytomegalovirus exposure and HLA in healthy donors. Sequencing was performed with immunoSEQ multiplex PCR; in TCRdb, only in-frame clones are kept and a portion is missing. The table includes under 130,000 clones, 80% detected once. The specimen was PBMCs. These receptors were taken from a man aged 25-45 years in good health and CMV-seropositive. Both conserved end residues are part of each CDR3. The D gene is left open where the match is weak. Expanded clones get a size class; other rows say once, few or many, or leave the size out.

V	size	D	J	length	DNA	CDR3
TRBV7-9	NA	NA	TRBJ2-7	12	TGTGCCAGCAGCTCCCAGGGTGGCGAGCAGTACTTC	CASSSQGGEQYF
TRBV30	NA	TRBD1	TRBJ1-6	17	TGTGCCTGGGGGGCTACAGGGGCCGCTTCCTATAATTCACCCCTCCACTTT	CAWGATGAASYNSPLHF
TRBV5-1	few	NA	TRBJ2-3	16	TGCGCCAGCAGCTCTACAGGCGCTACTTCCACAGATACGCAGTATTTT	CASSSTGATSTDTQYF
TRBV28	NA	NA	TRBJ2-7	14	TGTGCCAGCAGTTTACCCCGGACAGACTACGAGCAGTACTTC	CASSLPRTDYEQYF
TRBV12-5	once	NA	TRBJ1-5	15	TGTGCTAGTGGTTGGCACAGTAGTGGCAATCAGCCCCAGCATTTT	CASGWHSSGNQPQHF
TRBV16	NA	TRBD1	TRBJ1-5	17	TGTGCCAGCAGCCAATTTCACCGGGACAGGGGGCTTCAGCCCCAGCATTTT	CASSQFHRDRGLQPQHF
TRBV6-1	NA	NA	TRBJ2-5	12	TGTGCCAGCAGTAAAGAGCTGGAGACCCAGTACTTC	CASSKELETQYF
TRBV4-1	NA	NA	TRBJ1-2	16	TGCGCCAGCAGCGACCGCCCCCTACTCAGGGTCTATGGCTACACCTTC	CASSDRPLLRVYGYTF
TRBV6-6	NA	NA	TRBJ2-3	14	TGTGCCAGCAGGACCTGGACAGACACAGATACGCAGTATTTT	CASRTWTDTDTQYF
TRBV9	NA	TRBD2	TRBJ2-3	14	TGTGCCAGCAACCTAGCGGGGAGCACAGATACGCAGTATTTT	CASNLAGSTDTQYF
TRBV6-5	NA	TRBD1	TRBJ2-1	12	TGTGCCAGCAGTAGGGGGCACAATGAGCAGTTCTTC	CASSRGHNEQFF
TRBV21-1	NA	NA	TRBJ1-2	18	TGTGCCAGCAGCCCCCGTTGGGGGGGTCCACCCTTGAACTATGGCTACACCTTC	CASSPRWGGPPLNYGYTF
TRBV30	NA	NA	TRBJ2-7	13	TGTGCCTGGAGTGTAGGCGGTGTCTACGAGCAGTACTTC	CAWSVGGVYEQYF
TRBV13	NA	NA	TRBJ2-2	15	TGTGCCAGCAGCTTAAAAGGGGGAAACACCGGGGAGCTGTTTTTT	CASSLKGGNTGELFF
TRBV18	NA	NA	TRBJ2-3	13	TGTGCCAGCTCACCACCAGGGAGAAATACGCAGTATTTT	CASSPPGRNTQYF
TRBV7-3	few	NA	TRBJ1-5	16	TGTGCCAGCAGCTCCCTCTCACGGGGGACTAATCAGCCCCAGCATTTT	CASSSLSRGTNQPQHF
TRBV4-1	few	TRBD1	TRBJ1-6	13	TGCGCCAGCAGCCGCACAGGGGAATCACCCCTCCACTTT	CASSRTGESPLHF
TRBV18	NA	TRBD1	TRBJ2-3	14	TGTGCCAGCTCCAGACAGGGGGCAGGAGATACGCAGTATTTT	CASSRQGAGDTQYF
TRBV2	NA	NA	TRBJ1-5	11	TGTGCCAGCAGTGATGGCCAGCCCCAGCATTTT	CASSDGQPQHF
TRBV4-3	few	NA	TRBJ1-1	15	TGCGCCAGCAGCCACGTCCCTGCAGAGAACACTGAAGCTTTCTTT	CASSHVPAENTEAFF
TRBV28	once	NA	TRBJ2-3	14	TGTGCCAGCAGTATTGTAGGGGACACAGATACGCAGTATTTT	CASSIVGDTDTQYF
TRBV9	NA	TRBD1	TRBJ2-7	15	TGTGCCAGCAGCGTAGGAAGAGGGGGCAACTACGAGCAGTACTTC	CASSVGRGGNYEQYF
TRBV18	NA	TRBD1	TRBJ1-1	15	TGTGCCAGCTCACCCTATCCGACAGGGGGTTCTGAAGCTTTCTTT	CASSPYPTGGSEAFF
TRBV29-1	NA	TRBD1	TRBJ1-2	13	TGCAGCGTCCTTCACGGCAGGGGGAGTGGCTACACCTTC	CSVLHGRGSGYTF
TRBV11-2	NA	TRBD2	TRBJ2-3	17	TGTGCCAGCAGTTTAAAGCGGGGGCCGGCTCGCTCAGATACGCAGTATTTT	CASSLKRGPARSDTQYF
TRBV10-3	NA	TRBD1	TRBJ1-1	16	TGTGCCACCACCGGACCCATTGGACAGGAGAACACTGAAGCTTTCTTT	CATTGPIGQENTEAFF
TRBV7-2	few	NA	TRBJ2-7	14	TGTGCCAGCAGCTTAGCGGAGGGGTCCCACGAGCAGTACTTC	CASSLAEGSHEQYF
TRBV4-1	NA	NA	TRBJ1-2	13	TGCGCCAGCAGCCAAGACGGTAACTATGGCTACACCTTC	CASSQDGNYGYTF
TRBV5-6	NA	NA	TRBJ2-3	14	TGTGCCAGCAGCGCACCGTCAGGAACCGATACGCAGTATTTT	CASSAPSGTDTQYF
TRBV2	NA	TRBD1	TRBJ2-7	16	TGTGCCAGCAGTGTAGGACCGGGACAGGGGTCTTACGAGCAGTACTTC	CASSVGPGQGSYEQYF
TRBV6-5	NA	TRBD1	TRBJ1-3	15	TGTGCCAGCAGTTGGGACAGGGATTCTGGAAACACCATATATTTT	CASSWDRDSGNTIYF
TRBV7-9	NA	TRBD1	TRBJ2-7	14	TGTGCCAGCAGCCCTGGACAGGGCATCTACGAGCAGTACTTC	CASSPGQGIYEQYF
TRBV6-5	NA	NA	TRBJ1-1	12	TGTGCCAGCAGTCACGGGGGCACTGAAGCTTTCTTT	CASSHGGTEAFF
TRBV2	once	NA	TRBJ2-2	13	TGTGCCAGCATTCAGGGGGGCACCGGGGAGCTGTTTTTT	CASIQGGTGELFF
TRBV30	few	NA	TRBJ1-6	13	TGTGCCTGGAGTGGGCAGAATAATTCACCCCTCCACTTT	CAWSGQNNSPLHF
TRBV28	NA	NA	TRBJ2-5	12	TGTGCCAGCAGTTTAAACGAGCAGACCCAGTACTTC	CASSLNEQTQYF
TRBV5-1	NA	NA	TRBJ1-5	14	TGCGCCAGCAGCTCCGGACTCAATAATCAGCCCCAGCATTTT	CASSSGLNNQPQHF
TRBV2	NA	NA	TRBJ1-5	13	TGTGCCAGCAAGGAAAGGGGAGGTCAGCCCCAGCATTTT	CASKERGGQPQHF
TRBV5-1	NA	NA	TRBJ1-4	15	TGCGCCAGCAGCATGAGGGGGGACTATAATGAAAAACTGTTTTTT	CASSMRGDYNEKLFF
TRBV5-5	once	NA	TRBJ2-2	13	TGTGCCAGCAGCCTCGGGTGGACCGGGGAGCTGTTTTTT	CASSLGWTGELFF
TRBV13	NA	TRBD1	TRBJ1-6	18	TGTGCCAGCAGCTTAGGGGGACAGGGCATCTCCTATAATTCACCCCTCCACTTT	CASSLGGQGISYNSPLHF
TRBV6-5	NA	TRBD1	TRBJ2-1	15	TGTGCCAGCAGTTATTTAGGGACAGGGTTCAATGAGCAGTTCTTC	CASSYLGTGFNEQFF
TRBV5-1	once	TRBD1	TRBJ2-6	18	TGCGCCAGCAGACAACCGGGACAGGGGGCCTTCGGGGCCAACGTCCTGACTTTC	CASRQPGQGAFGANVLTF
TRBV7-2	NA	TRBD2	TRBJ2-7	16	TGTGCCAGCAGCTTGACTAGCGGGGTGAGCTCCTACGAGCAGTACTTC	CASSLTSGVSSYEQYF
TRBV4-2	NA	NA	TRBJ1-6	16	TGTGCCAGCAGCCAACACTGGGGCATGGTTAATTCACCCCTCCACTTT	CASSQHWGMVNSPLHF
TRBV7-9	NA	NA	TRBJ2-3	15	TGTGCCAGTACGGGGGGCCATCAAACCACAGATACGCAGTATTTT	CASTGGHQTTDTQYF
TRBV2	NA	NA	TRBJ1-1	15	TGTGCCAGCAGCCCGGACTTGGGTAGGAACACTGAAGCTTTCTTT	CASSPDLGRNTEAFF
TRBV7-2	NA	TRBD1	TRBJ1-3	15	TGTGCCAGCAGCTCCCCCGGGACAGCTGGAAACACCATATATTTT	CASSSPGTAGNTIYF
TRBV5-1	NA	NA	TRBJ2-2	17	TGCGCCAGCAGCTTCTCCCCCCAGGGTGATAACACCGGGGAGCTGTTTTTT	CASSFSPQGDNTGELFF
TRBV14	NA	TRBD1	TRBJ1-1	16	TGTGCCAGCAGCCCTGCCCCGACAGGGGGTACCGGGATGGCTTTCTTT	CASSPAPTGGTGMAFF
TRBV27	NA	NA	TRBJ1-2	13	TGTGCCAGCAGTCCAAGACAGGTCTATGGCTACACCTTC	CASSPRQVYGYTF
TRBV4-2	NA	NA	TRBJ1-1	16	TGTGCCAGCAGCCAAGAGAAGGACAGCCCATTCGCTGAAGCTTTCTTT	CASSQEKDSPFAEAFF
TRBV4-3	NA	TRBD1	TRBJ2-7	16	TGCGCCAGCAGCCAAGATGGGGGGGACAGGGTATACGAGCAGTACTTC	CASSQDGGDRVYEQYF